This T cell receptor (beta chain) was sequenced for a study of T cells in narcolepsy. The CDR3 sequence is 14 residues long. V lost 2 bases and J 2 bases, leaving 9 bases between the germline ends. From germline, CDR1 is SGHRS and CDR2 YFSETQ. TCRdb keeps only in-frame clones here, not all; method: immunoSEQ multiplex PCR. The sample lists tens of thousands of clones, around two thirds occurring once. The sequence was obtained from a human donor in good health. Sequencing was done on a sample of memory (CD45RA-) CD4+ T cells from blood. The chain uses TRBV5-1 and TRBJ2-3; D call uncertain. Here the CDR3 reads CASSFSESTDTQYF. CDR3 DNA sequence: TGCGCCAGCAGCTTCTCCGAATCCACAGATACGCAGTATTTT.